The present TCR beta chain was sequenced within a study of T cells in Graves' hyperthyroidism and ophthalmopathy. Overall study findings and caveats: Researchers found most expanded thyroid clonotypes above 0.001 in blood as well.

RNA transcripts provided the source from which TCR beta CDR3 regions were amplified. In the first-round RT-PCR of the TCR CDR3, the HTBI primer set was used. TCRdb re-called the multiplex PCR reads through MiXCR, storing one row per CDR3 protein. Among under 400,000 distinct CDR3 sequences, roughly 13% were seen once, and the ten largest hold roughly 8.3%. As regards this clonotype: The target antigen is unknown. A read error is possible here, since a much larger clone lies one base away.

Germline lookup yields CDR1 MNHEY and CDR2 SMNVEV (reference sequence). The CDR3 contains 17 residues. V dropped 2 bases and J dropped 2 bases, with 16 bases sitting between them. The sequence came from a young woman with Graves' hyperthyroidism. Sequencing used blood. The chain uses TRBV27 and TRBJ1-5; D not resolved. For the CDR3, the DNA is TGTGCCAGCAGTTTACTCGGACCAAGTTATGGCAATCAGCCCCAGCATTTT. Translated: CASSLLGPSYGNQPQHF.